This entry lists 20 T cell receptor beta chains sequenced from one sample in a study of blood T cell repertoires in COVID-19. This table comes from immunoSEQ multiplex PCR, and its TCRdb copy is limited to in-frame clones, with some not included. The repertoire includes some 260,000 clones, approximately 88% of them detected once, and approximately 10% sits in the top ten. Sequenced material: peripheral blood. These receptors came from a woman in her 70s with COVID-19, enrolled during active disease.

A few counts support this clone. This sequence joins TRBV28 and TRBJ1-4; D possibly corresponds to TRBD1 (6 bases). CDR1 MDHEN and CDR2 SYDVKM come from the germline V gene. Between the trimmed V and J ends, which lost 4 bases and 7 bases, there was a span of 19 bases. This CDR3 comprises 16 residues. The CDR3 DNA reads TGTGCCAGCAGTTCACCGGGACATCTCTCACGTGAAAAACTGTTTTTT. This gives the protein CASSSPGHLSREKLFF.

The table lists this clone with a count of one. This chain joins TRBV27 and TRBJ1-4; the D is unclear. Trimming cost V 3 bases and J 7 bases, with 12 bases left between them. From germline, CDR1 is MNHEY and CDR2 SMNVEV (reference sequence). CDR3 size: 14 residues. CDR3 DNA: TGTGCCAGCAGTTTTATAGGAGTGGGTGAAAAACTGTTTTTT. The encoded protein is CASSFIGVGEKLFF. The whole variable domain, filled in from reference TRBV27 and TRBJ1-4, reads EAQVTQNPRYLITVTGKKLTVTCSQNMNHEYMSWYRQDPGLGLRQIYYSMNVEVTDKGDVPEGYKVSRKEKRNFPLILESPSPNQTSLYFCASSFIGVGEKLFFGSGTQLSVL.

V is TRBV3-1 (or the pseudogene TRBV3-2) and J is TRBJ2-7, with D tentatively TRBD2 (6 bases). The CDR3 contains 16 residues. Trimming removed 0 bases from V and 0 bases from J, with 12 bases in between. The germline V gene encodes CDR1 LGHDT and CDR2 YNNKEL (reference sequence). CDR3 protein: CASSQDRVAASYEQYF. The CDR3 nucleotides read TGTGCCAGCAGCCAAGACCGAGTAGCGGCCTCCTACGAGCAGTACTTC.

The V gene is TRBV11-3, the J gene TRBJ2-7, with a tentative D call TRBD2 (6 bases). Trimming cost V 5 bases and J 2 bases, with 16 bases left between them. This CDR3 is 15 amino acids long. The germline gives CDR1 SGHNT, CDR2 YENEEA. CDR3: CASSPRVAVAYEQYF. The CDR3 DNA reads TGTGCCAGCAGCCCCCGGGTAGCGGTTGCCTACGAGCAGTACTTC.

The chain uses TRBV9 and TRBJ2-1, with D maybe TRBD2 (7 bases). V was clipped by 4 bases and J by 15 bases, with 20 bases between them. Germline loops: CDR1 SGDLS, CDR2 YYNGEE. This CDR3 is 13 amino acids long. This chain's CDR3 is CASSPRVGGRLFF. CDR3 coding DNA: TGTGCCAGCAGCCCTCGAGTCGGGGGGCGCCTGTTCTTC. Variable domain in full (rest from reference TRBV9 and TRBJ2-1): DSGVTQTPKHLITATGQRVTLRCSPRSGDLSVYWYQQSLDQGLQFLIQYYNGEERAKGNILERFSAQQFPDLHSELNLSSLELGDSALYFCASSPRVGGRLFFGPGTRLTVL.

This clone has a single count. The V call is TRBV12-5, the J call TRBJ1-4; the D gene is possibly TRBD1 (5 bases). Germline-derived CDR1 and CDR2 are LGHNT and FRNRAP. The CDR3 runs 15 residues. Between the trimmed V and J ends, which lost 7 bases and 4 bases, there was a span of 16 bases. The CDR3 protein is CASAPAGGNNEKLFF. In nucleotides, the CDR3 is TGTGCTAGTGCCCCGGCGGGGGGGAATAATGAAAAACTGTTTTTT.

This sequence joins TRBV7-2 and TRBJ2-1, with a tentative D call TRBD2 (6 bases). Per germline, CDR1 SGHTA and CDR2 FQGNSA. The CDR3 consists of 15 residues. Trimming removed 5 bases at V and 3 bases at J, with 14 bases between. Here the CDR3 DNA reads TGTGCCAGCAGCCCCGAGCGGGCGAGCTACAATGAGCAGTTCTTC. Translation gives CASSPERASYNEQFF.

CDR3 region: CASRPLLDGELFF. In DNA, the CDR3 is TGTGCCAGCAGACCTCTGTTAGACGGGGAGCTGTTTTTT. The genes are TRBV12-3 or TRBV12-4 and TRBJ2-2; D gene unclear. V lost 6 bases, J lost 7 bases, and 12 bases lay in between. This CDR3 contains 13 residues.

This chain links TRBV7-2 with TRBJ1-3; no clear D. Germline-derived CDR1 and CDR2 are SGHTA and FQGNSA. Trimming removed 4 bases at V and 5 bases at J, with 6 bases between. The CDR3 has 12 amino acids. The CDR3 loop reads CASSSPRNTIYF. The CDR3 DNA sequence: TGTGCCAGCAGCTCTCCTCGAAACACCATATATTTT.

The chain couples TRBV5-6 to TRBJ1-3; TRBD1 aligns across 7 bases. The CDR3 has 14 residues. V gave up 4 bases and J gave up 2 bases; unmatched junction bases: 3. Germline assignment: CDR1 SGHDT and CDR2 YYEEEE. CDR3: CASSIGTAGNTIYF. In DNA, the CDR3 is TGTGCCAGCAGCATCGGGACAGCTGGAAACACCATATATTTT.

This chain connects TRBV25-1 to TRBJ1-4; no clear D gene. CDR3 length equals 13 residues. V gave up 7 bases and J gave up 8 bases, with 14 bases separating them. Germline V gives CDR1 MGHDK, CDR2 SYGVNS. The CDR3 sequence is CASKAPGGEKLFF. Here the CDR3 DNA reads TGTGCCAGCAAGGCTCCAGGAGGGGAAAAACTGTTTTTT.

The chain is built from TRBV6-4 and TRBJ2-1, with D possibly TRBD1 on 6 matching bases. CDR1 MRHNA and CDR2 SNTAGT come from the germline V gene. This CDR3 has 14 amino acids. The V end lost 7 bases, the J end lost 6 bases, and 16 bases lay between the germline ends. CDR3 coding DNA: TGTGCCAGCAAACAGGGCTACCCCCTCAATGAGCAGTTCTTC. Amino acid sequence: CASKQGYPLNEQFF.

The rearrangement uses TRBV6-4 and TRBJ1-4; 12 positions match TRBD1. V trimming: 2 bases; J trimming: 7 bases; junction bases outside the gene matches: 8. Germline V gene data show CDR1 as MRHNA and CDR2 as SNTAGT. The CDR3 runs to 17 residues. The CDR3 DNA sequence: TGTGCCAGCAGTGACAGGGACAGGGGGCGCAAAGGTGAAAAACTGTTTTTT. Translation gives CASSDRDRGRKGEKLFF.

This chain uses TRBV9 with TRBJ1-4; D perhaps matches TRBD1 (5 bases). Germline V gives CDR1 SGDLS, CDR2 YYNGEE. V was pared by 0 bases and J by 6 bases, with 9 bases between. The CDR3 runs 14 residues. The DNA of the CDR3 is TGTGCCAGCAGCGTAGCAGGGAATGATGAAAAACTGTTTTTT. Translation gives CASSVAGNDEKLFF.

In this sample, this clone turned up a few times. The chain carries TRBV19 and TRBJ1-5; tentatively, D is TRBD1 (5 bases). V was cut by 3 bases and J by 3 bases, with 12 bases left in between. The CDR3 contains 15 residues. Germline assignment: CDR1 LNHDA and CDR2 SQIVND (reference sequence). CDR3 nucleotides: TGTGCCAGTAGTATCTGGGGCAGAAACAATCAGCCCCAGCATTTT. It translates to CASSIWGRNNQPQHF.

The V call is TRBV5-1, the J call TRBJ1-1; no clear D gene. CDR3 size: 15 residues. V was shortened by 2 bases and J by 3 bases, with 14 bases between the two germline ends. Germline lookup yields CDR1 SGHRS and CDR2 YFSETQ. DNA for the CDR3: TGCGCCAGCAGCTTTCTACAACCCGGGGACACTGAAGCTTTCTTT. It is translated as CASSFLQPGDTEAFF.

This chain links TRBV6-5 with TRBJ2-7, with TRBD1 matching over 8 bases. CDR1 MNHEY and CDR2 SVGAGI come from the germline V gene. This CDR3 region has 14 residues. V lost 4 bases to trimming and J lost 2 bases; unmatched junction nucleotides: 4. The CDR3 spells CASSSPTGAYEQYF. Here the CDR3 DNA reads TGTGCCAGCAGTTCCCCGACAGGGGCCTACGAGCAGTACTTC.

The chain combines TRBV27 with TRBJ2-1, with TRBD2 as a possible D gene (7 bases). V gave up 6 bases and J gave up 3 bases, with 18 bases separating them. The germline CDR1 and CDR2 sequences are MNHEY and SMNVEV (reference sequence). There are 16 residues in the CDR3. The CDR3 bases are TGTGCCAGCAGCAGGGAGGGGGACCTTAACTACAATGAGCAGTTCTTC. This sequence encodes CASSREGDLNYNEQFF.

The J gene is TRBJ2-1, the V gene TRBV11-3; 9 bases are a match to TRBD1. The CDR3 consists of 16 residues. V shed 0 bases and J 5 bases; nucleotides not matched to a gene: 5. The germline CDR1 and CDR2 sequences are SGHNT and YENEEA. CDR3 amino acids: CASSLDYRGPNNEQFF. CDR3 nucleotides: TGTGCCAGCAGCTTAGATTACAGGGGGCCGAACAATGAGCAGTTCTTC.

This chain uses TRBV6-5 with TRBJ1-1; D gene unclear. This CDR3 has 15 amino acids. Germline CDR1 MNHEY, CDR2 SVGAGI. The V and J ends lost 0 bases and 4 bases respectively, with 12 bases between them. CDR3 amino acids: CASSYSGRKITEAFF. The CDR3 nucleotides read TGTGCCAGCAGTTACTCAGGCAGGAAGATCACTGAAGCTTTCTTT.